This TCR beta chain was captured by sequencing in a study of T cells in narcolepsy. Whole-study context: Patients with NT1 or NT2 and healthy control donors were enrolled.

Trimming removed 5 bases from V and 4 bases from J, with 15 bases in between. The CDR3 extends over 14 amino acids. The germline CDR1 and CDR2 sequences are MNHEY and SVGAGI. The assay was immunoSEQ multiplex PCR, and TCRdb's table has in-frame clones only and misses some. The sample lists approximately 17,000 clones, just under 75% seen once, with about 14% in the top ten. Regarding the study as a whole: Healthy controls reportedly lacked the autoreactive clonotypes serially found in patients' blood.

About this clone: Its antigen remains unidentified.

This chain uses TRBV6-5 with TRBJ2-7; D gene ambiguous. The sample taken for sequencing was CD45RA- memory CD8+ T cells from PBMCs. This sequence was found in a human donor with narcolepsy. The CDR3 protein is CASSLRSDLYEQYF. The CDR3 DNA follows: TGTGCCAGCAGTCTACGATCGGATTTATACGAGCAGTACTTC.